These 5 T cell receptor beta chains came from one sample sequenced in a study of response to subunit inactivated influenza vaccine. TCRdb reprocessed the RT-PCR reads via MiXCR and lists one record per CDR3 protein. The data contain approximately 730,000 distinct CDR3 sequences, approximately 15% of them singletons. This specimen was PBMCs from blood, taken 14 to 15 days before vaccination. The receptors were sampled from a man aged 50 to 60 who received an inactivated influenza vaccine.

The table lists this clonotype with a few counts. The chain carries TRBV10-3 and TRBJ2-7, with 7 bases fitting TRBD2. V trimming: 8 bases; J trimming: 3 bases; junction bases outside the gene matches: 4. The CDR3 totals 12 residues. The V gene's germline CDR1 is ENHRY and CDR2 SYGVKD. CDR3 coding DNA: TGTGCCATCCGGGGGGAGGGCTACGAGCAGTACTTC. This translates into CAIRGEGYEQYF.

V gene TRBV19 combines with J gene TRBJ2-2, with D maybe TRBD2 (5 bases). In germline, CDR1 is LNHDA, CDR2 SQIVND (reference sequence). The CDR3 totals 16 residues. V was cut by 1 base and J by 3 bases, with 12 bases left in between. DNA for the CDR3: TGTGCCAGTAGTATAGTGAGGGTAGTAGACACCGGGGAGCTGTTTTTT. Translation gives CASSIVRVVDTGELFF.

V is TRBV5-1 and J is TRBJ2-4, with no clear D. Trimming left V 4 bases short and J 6 bases short, with 17 bases between. The CDR3 is made up of 15 amino acids. From germline, CDR1 is SGHRS and CDR2 YFSETQ. The CDR3 DNA reads as TGCGCCAGCAGCCCGGATGGGGTACTGCCAAACATTCAGTACTTC. Translating it yields CASSPDGVLPNIQYF.

The V call is TRBV7-9, the J call TRBJ2-3; 8 bases align to TRBD2. V was clipped by 6 bases and J by 5 bases; unmatched bases: 10. This CDR3 is built from 15 residues. Germline V lookup: CDR1 SEHNR, CDR2 FQNEAQ (reference sequence). CDR3 coding DNA: TGTGCCAGCAGGACCTGGCGGGGGGCCGTAGATACGCAGTATTTT. Its translation is CASRTWRGAVDTQYF. The variable domain in full, completed from reference TRBV7-9 and TRBJ2-3, reads DTGVSQNPRHKITKRGQNVTFRCDPISEHNRLYWYRQTLGQGPEFLTYFQNEAQLEKSRLLSDRFSAERPKGSFSTLEIQRTEQGDSAMYLCASRTWRGAVDTQYFGPGTRLTVL.

This chain joins TRBV7-8 and TRBJ2-7, with D possibly matching TRBD1 (6 bases). The length of the CDR3 is 14 residues. Germline assignment: CDR1 SGHVS and CDR2 FQNEAQ. The ends were cut back, 5 bases at V and 1 base at J, with 12 bases in the middle. The DNA for the CDR3 is TGTGCCAGCAGCCCTCAGGGGTTTTCCTACGAGCAGTACTTC. Amino acid sequence: CASSPQGFSYEQYF.